These 26 T cell receptor beta chains were sequenced from one sample in a study of Ad26.COV2.S vaccination and SARS-CoV-2 variants. Documented treatment: some 20 received Ad26.COV2.S at low or high dose, single or two shots; 5 received placebo; per-sample allocation not given. Sampling occurred on day 63 after the first vaccine or placebo injection. Clones were read by immunoSEQ multiplex PCR, and TCRdb kept only the in-frame ones, dropping some. The profile shows around 450,000 clones, roughly 87% of them singletons. Here the sequenced sample was peripheral blood, taken in a trial of Ad26.COV2.S vaccine versus placebo. The receptors were gathered from a person between 18 and 65 years old who received the Ad26.COV2.S COVID-19 vaccine or a placebo.

V and J are TRBV11-3 and TRBJ2-5, with 7 nucleotides matching TRBD1. After removal of 4 bases from V and 6 bases from J, the junction contained 11 bases not matched to a gene. This CDR3 is 15 amino acids long. Per the germline V gene, CDR1 is SGHNT and CDR2 is YENEEA. The CDR3 loop is CASSSGQASQQTQYF. The DNA for the CDR3 is TGTGCCAGCAGCTCCGGACAGGCGAGTCAGCAGACCCAGTACTTC.

The chain uses TRBV11-3 and TRBJ2-1; possibly TRBD2 for D (5 bases). The CDR3 has 13 residues. The V end was cut by 5 bases, the J end by 3 bases, with 8 bases between. Germline CDR1 SGHNT, CDR2 YENEEA. CDR3 DNA sequence: TGTGCCAGCAGCGCCCGGGACTACAATGAGCAGTTCTTC. The encoded protein is CASSARDYNEQFF.

This chain joins TRBV5-1 and TRBJ2-7; D is unresolved. V shed 4 bases and J shed 4 bases, with 12 bases lying between them. The CDR3 is 13 amino acids. Per germline, CDR1 SGHRS and CDR2 YFSETQ. The CDR3 here is CASSPDGGYEQYV. CDR3 DNA: TGCGCCAGCAGCCCAGACGGTGGGTACGAGCAGTACGTC.

This chain connects TRBV19 to TRBJ1-2, with TRBD1 identical over 10 bases. The CDR3 length is 18 residues. Germline lookup yields CDR1 LNHDA and CDR2 SQIVND (reference sequence). V lost 5 bases and J lost 1; bases outside the gene matches: 13. The CDR3 region has the DNA TGTGCCAGTAGTCCACTGCTGCTCCGGGACAGGGGTAACTATGGCTACACCTTC. This translates into CASSPLLLRDRGNYGYTF. The whole variable domain, remainder taken from reference TRBV19 and TRBJ1-2, is DGGITQSPKYLFRKEGQNVTLSCEQNLNHDAMYWYRQDPGQGLRLIYYSQIVNDFQKGDIAEGYSVSREKKESFPLTVTSAQKNPTAFYLCASSPLLLRDRGNYGYTFGSGTRLTVV.

V is TRBV7-8 and J is TRBJ2-2; 7 nucleotides align to TRBD2. Trimming removed 5 bases from V and 3 bases from J; junction bases left unmatched: 9. The V gene's germline CDR1 is SGHVS and CDR2 FQNEAQ. This CDR3 comprises 16 residues. CDR3 sequence: CASSQRTRRHTGELFF. The CDR3 DNA reads as TGTGCCAGCAGCCAAAGGACTAGGCGCCACACCGGGGAGCTGTTTTTT.

A note on this clone: The junction does not match germline at one end; this may be a read error. The rearrangement joins TRBV7-7 to TRBJ2-2; TRBD2 is a possible D gene (7 bases). The CDR3 sequence is 15 residues long. CDR1 is SSHAT and CDR2 is FNYEAQ in the germline V gene (reference sequence). CDR3 residues: CASSLYGGATGELFF. The DNA for the CDR3 is TGTGCTAGCAGCTTATATGGGGGGGCCACCGGGGAGCTGTTTTTT.

This clone appeared once. This rearrangement joins TRBV4-3 to TRBJ2-2; D not resolved. With 0 bases removed from V and 6 bases from J, the gap between germline ends came to 5 bases. Germline lookup yields CDR1 LGHNA and CDR2 YSLEER. The CDR3 runs to 13 residues. The CDR3 nucleotides read TGCGCCAGCAGCCAAGATCGTCCCGGGGAGCTGTTTTTT. Protein: CASSQDRPGELFF.

The chain links TRBV20-1 to TRBJ1-6; 8 bases line up with TRBD1. This CDR3 has 12 amino acids. Losses at the gene ends were 3 bases for V and 10 bases for J; bases not matched to a gene: 2. Germline V gives CDR1 DFQATT, CDR2 SNEGSKA (reference sequence). CDR3 sequence reads: CSASTGGSPLHF. CDR3 coding DNA: TGCAGTGCTAGTACAGGGGGATCACCCCTCCACTTT.

V is TRBV20-1 and J is TRBJ2-7; TRBD1 is a possible D gene (5 bases). The V gene lost 2 bases and the J gene lost 3 bases, with 5 bases spanning the gap. CDR1 DFQATT and CDR2 SNEGSKA come from the germline V gene (reference sequence). The CDR3 extends over 11 amino acids. The CDR3 spells CSARQGYEQYF. DNA of the CDR3: TGCAGTGCTAGACAGGGCTACGAGCAGTACTTC.

The rearrangement uses TRBV6-2 or TRBV6-3 and TRBJ2-7; perhaps TRBD2 as D (7 bases). The ends were cut back, 2 bases at V and 3 bases at J, with 17 bases in the middle. CDR1 MNHEY and CDR2 SVGEGT come from the germline V gene. The CDR3 has 16 amino acids. CDR3 bases: TGTGCCAGCAGTTACGGGGGGGCGGGAGCAGGCTACGAGCAGTACGTC. It yields the protein CASSYGGAGAGYEQYV.

Notes on this clone: A read error may account for a junction end that differs from germline. This chain connects TRBV2 to TRBJ2-7; 7 bases fit TRBD1. Germline CDR1 and CDR2: SNHLY and FYNNEI. The CDR3 sequence is 15 residues long. In DNA form, the CDR3 reads TGTGCCAGCAGGGAAGACAGGGACCGATCCTACGAGCAGTACTTC. Translation gives CASREDRDRSYEQYF. The full variable domain, with the rest looked up from reference TRBV2 and TRBJ2-7, is EPEVTQTPSHQVTQMGQEVILRCVPISNHLYFYWYRQILGQKVEFLVSFYNNEISEKSEIFDDQFSVERPDGSNFTLKIRSTKLEDSAMYFCASREDRDRSYEQYFGPGTRLTVT.

In the case of this clone: The sample carries other DNA sequences with the same CDR3. This CDR3 reads CASSLYRVSGNTIYF. The CDR3 nucleotides are TGTGCCAGCAGCTTATACAGGGTATCTGGAAACACCATATATTTT. This chain links TRBV7-2 with TRBJ1-3, with D possibly TRBD1 on 6 matching bases. CDR3 length: 15 residues. Trimming cost V 2 bases and J 1 base, with 9 bases left between them. Germline V lookup: CDR1 SGHTA, CDR2 FQGNSA.

In DNA, the CDR3 is TGCAGTGCACCGCGTACAGATACGCAGTATTTT. Protein product: CSAPRTDTQYF. The gene calls are TRBV20-1 and TRBJ2-3; D is undetermined. This CDR3 region has 11 residues. Germline CDR1 reads DFQATT; CDR2 reads SNEGSKA (reference sequence). Between the trimmed V and J ends, which lost 6 bases and 3 bases, there was a span of 7 bases.

On this clone: In the same sample, other DNA sequences code for this CDR3. The V gene is TRBV11-3, the J gene TRBJ2-1, with 7 bases fitting TRBD2. Germline values: CDR1 SGHNT, CDR2 YENEEA. V lost 4 bases and J lost 3; bases outside the gene matches: 3. This CDR3 has 14 residues. The CDR3 reads CASSSSGDYNEQFF. The DNA of the CDR3 is TGTGCCAGCAGCTCTAGCGGTGACTACAATGAGCAGTTCTTC.

The chain carries TRBV30 and TRBJ1-1; D may be TRBD1 (5 bases). Per germline, CDR1 GTSNPN and CDR2 SVGIG (reference sequence). The CDR3 is made up of 13 amino acids. V was pared by 0 bases and J by 6 bases, with 11 bases between. The CDR3 nucleotides read TGTGCCTGGAGTGTACAGGTTCAGGCTGAAGCTTTCTTT. As protein: CAWSVQVQAEAFF.

The chain is built from TRBV27 and TRBJ2-3; no clear D gene. The length of the CDR3 is 15 residues. Germline V gene data show CDR1 as MNHEY and CDR2 as SMNVEV (reference sequence). The V end lost 3 bases, the J end lost 0 bases, and 10 bases lay between the germline ends. Here the CDR3 reads CASSFSDPSTDTQYF. The DNA of the CDR3 is TGTGCCAGCAGTTTTTCCGACCCTAGCACAGATACGCAGTATTTT.

This clone has only a few counts. The chain joins TRBV2 to TRBJ1-3; D is possibly TRBD1 (5 bases). V was cut by 6 bases and J by 3 bases, with 9 bases left in between. This CDR3 contains 13 residues. Germline CDR1 is SNHLY and CDR2 is FYNNEI. The CDR3 coding sequence is TGTGCCAGCAGCAGGGACGGTGGAAACACCATATATTTT. This translates into CASSRDGGNTIYF.

The genes are TRBV13 and TRBJ1-1; D unresolved. There are 15 residues in the CDR3. Between the trimmed V and J ends, which lost 5 bases and 6 bases, there was a span of 19 bases. Germline CDR1 PRHDT, CDR2 FYEKMQ (reference sequence). CDR3 DNA sequence: TGTGCCAGCAGCCCCCGACCGACACCTGAATCTGAAGCTTTCTTT. This sequence encodes CASSPRPTPESEAFF.

The rearrangement uses TRBV19 and TRBJ2-1; no definite D call. There are 13 residues in the CDR3. V was shortened by 6 bases and J by 2 bases, with 8 bases between the two germline ends. Germline assignment: CDR1 LNHDA and CDR2 SQIVND (reference sequence). CDR3 sequence reads: CASSLDAYNEQFF. CDR3 nucleotides: TGTGCCAGTAGCCTTGACGCCTACAATGAGCAGTTCTTC. The complete variable domain, with remaining parts taken from reference TRBV19 and TRBJ2-1, reads DGGITQSPKYLFRKEGQNVTLSCEQNLNHDAMYWYRQDPGQGLRLIYYSQIVNDFQKGDIAEGYSVSREKKESFPLTVTSAQKNPTAFYLCASSLDAYNEQFFGPGTRLTVL.

This chain joins TRBV29-1 and TRBJ2-3; the D gene could be TRBD1 or TRBD2 (6 bases each). There are 13 residues in the CDR3. V lost 7 bases, J lost 3 bases, and 14 bases lay in between. Germline V gives CDR1 SQVTM, CDR2 ANQGSEA. Here the CDR3 DNA reads TGCAGCGCGGAGGGGACACCGACAGATACGCAGTATTTT. Its translation is CSAEGTPTDTQYF.

This chain joins TRBV7-3 and TRBJ1-2; TRBD1 is a possible D gene (5 bases). The length of the CDR3 is 16 residues. Trimming removed 5 bases from V and 6 bases from J, with 22 bases in between. Looked up from germline, CDR1 is SGHTA and CDR2 is FQGTGA. DNA of the CDR3: TGTGCCAGCAGCCCACAACCAGGGTTTGGTGAGAATGGCTACACCTTC. This gives the protein CASSPQPGFGENGYTF. The variable domain in full, completed from reference TRBV7-3 and TRBJ1-2, reads GAGVSQTPSNKVTEKGKYVELRCDPISGHTALYWYRQSLGQGPEFLIYFQGTGAADDSGLPNDRFFAVRPEGSVSTLKIQRTERGDSAVYLCASSPQPGFGENGYTFGSGTRLTVV.

The chain combines TRBV5-6 with TRBJ2-5; D ambiguous. CDR3 size: 13 residues. V was clipped by 4 bases and J by 5 bases, with 12 bases between them. Looked up from germline, CDR1 is SGHDT and CDR2 is YYEEEE. The CDR3 DNA reads TGTGCCAGCAGCCCCTCTCCATACGAGACCCAGTACTTC. This gives the protein CASSPSPYETQYF. Filled out from reference TRBV5-6 and TRBJ2-5, the complete variable domain reads DAGVTQSPTHLIKTRGQQVTLRCSPKSGHDTVSWYQQALGQGPQFIFQYYEEEERQRGNFPDRFSGHQFPNYSSELNVNALLLGDSALYLCASSPSPYETQYFGPGTRLLVL.

This rearrangement joins TRBV28 to TRBJ1-6; D is unresolved. Germline loops: CDR1 MDHEN, CDR2 SYDVKM. The germline V and J ends were trimmed by 8 bases and 0 bases, with 5 bases remaining between them. The CDR3 sequence is 13 residues long. The CDR3 sequence: CASQRSYNSPLHF. The CDR3 DNA reads TGTGCCAGCCAGCGCTCCTATAATTCACCCCTCCACTTT. Filled out from reference TRBV28 and TRBJ1-6, the complete variable domain reads DVKVTQSSRYLVKRTGEKVFLECVQDMDHENMFWYRQDPGLGLRLIYFSYDVKMKEKGDIPEGYSVSREKKERFSLILESASTNQTSMYLCASQRSYNSPLHFGNGTRLTVT.

This clone showed up just once. CDR3 coding DNA: TGTGCCAGCAGCTTGGGCTTCGGGCAGAACACTGAAGCTTTCTTT. This codes for CASSLGFGQNTEAFF. The chain carries TRBV5-8 and TRBJ1-1, with D unclear. Trimming cost V 0 bases and J 1 base, with 10 bases left between them. This CDR3 contains 15 residues. CDR1 and CDR2 from the germline V gene are SGHTS and YDEGEE. The whole variable domain, filled in from reference TRBV5-8 and TRBJ1-1, reads EAGVTQSPTHLIKTRGQQATLRCSPISGHTSVYWYQQALGLGLQFLLWYDEGEERNRGNFPPRFSGRQFPNYSSELNVNALELEDSALYLCASSLGFGQNTEAFFGQGTRLTVV.

The chain joins TRBV6-5 to TRBJ2-5; 9 nucleotides line up with TRBD1. This CDR3 contains 15 residues. Germline-derived CDR1 and CDR2 are MNHEY and SVGAGI. J was trimmed by 3 bases and V by 8 bases; bases with no gene match: 10. Here the CDR3 DNA reads TGTGCCAGCGGCGTCTTTCGGACAGGGGAAGAGACCCAGTACTTC. Translated: CASGVFRTGEETQYF.

V gene TRBV5-1 combines with J gene TRBJ1-1; D might be TRBD1 (5 bases). This CDR3 spans 15 amino acids. Trimming left V 6 bases short and J 4 bases short, with 19 bases between. CDR1 is SGHRS and CDR2 is YFSETQ in the germline V gene. This CDR3 reads CASTIGGVRGTEAFF. The CDR3 DNA is TGCGCCAGCACCATTGGGGGGGTCCGTGGCACTGAAGCTTTCTTT.